The text below deals with one T cell receptor (beta chain). The source of the sample is a study of blood T cell repertoires in COVID-19. Study in general: Whether acute or convalescent, the COVID-19 samples came from the United States, Italy and Spain. From T cells, B-cell-depleted T cells, or PBMCs came the material, which was cDNA or gDNA.

Membership in each cohort depended on participant-reported clinical history. In Cohort 3, a recovered donor had either two negative PCRs, clearance, or symptom resolution. This CDR3 is built from 13 residues. Trimming took 6 bases from V and 8 from J; bases not matched to a gene: 7. The germline V gene encodes CDR1 SQVTM and CDR2 ANQGSEA. TCRdb's copy holds only in-frame clones and misses some; the assay was immunoSEQ multiplex PCR. Of some 300,000 clones in the sample, roughly 84% were seen once. This sequence joins TRBV29-1 and TRBJ1-2, with TRBD1 matching 12 bases. The sequenced sample was PBMCs or T cells enriched from blood (not recorded which). This receptor was identified in a young woman who had recovered from COVID-19. The chain's CDR3 is CSVMGQGALGYTF. The CDR3 DNA reads as TGCAGCGTGATGGGACAGGGGGCACTAGGCTACACCTTC.